The sequence of this TCR beta chain was determined in a study of blood T cells in healthy people across ages. Study observations and caveats: Long-lived and aged donors differed, with more naive CD4+ cells and higher diversity in the long-lived.

About this clonotype: Its target is not known.

Primers used in a second PCR of roughly 6 to 12 cycles were a sample-barcoded 5' primer and a J-beta primer mix. MiXCR, applied by TCRdb to the 5' RACE reads, yields one record per CDR3 protein. Among 1,500,000 or so distinct CDR3 sequences, around 40% were seen once, and the ten largest hold about 3.8%. Material for sequencing was blood. The origin of this receptor is a woman aged 18 to 35 in good health.

CDR3 residues: CASALGSNEQFF. The CDR3, as DNA: TGTGCTAGTGCTTTAGGCTCCAATGAGCAGTTCTTC. The rearrangement joins TRBV12-5 to TRBJ2-1; the D is unclear. The germline V gene encodes CDR1 LGHNT and CDR2 FRNRAP. CDR3 length: 12 amino acids. V was pared by 7 bases and J by 6 bases, with 10 bases between.